Following are 21 T cell receptor beta chains from one sample sequenced in a study of CD8 T cells in ankylosing spondylitis. Whole-study findings and limits: The study identified a TCR beta motif of seven or eight highly homologous variants that appeared characteristic of ankylosing spondylitis blood.

TCRdb re-analysed the 5' RACE reads in MiXCR, keeping a single row per CDR3 protein. The sample holds more than 500,000 distinct CDR3 sequences; less than 6% are singletons and the top ten take around 3.4%. What these receptors recognize is not known. The sample taken for sequencing was blood, either unsorted or a sorted T cell fraction (not recorded which). The source of these receptors is a male donor with ankylosing spondylitis.

This clonotype occurred many times. The rearrangement links TRBV28 to TRBJ1-1, with D perhaps TRBD1 (6 bases). The V end was cut by 6 bases, the J end by 0 bases, with 8 bases between. CDR1 and CDR2 (germline): MDHEN, SYDVKM. CDR3 length: 13 residues. This chain's CDR3 is CASRGHLNTEAFF. The CDR3 DNA sequence: TGTGCCAGCAGGGGACACCTGAACACTGAAGCTTTCTTT.

This clonotype was recorded many times. V gene TRBV20-1 combines with J gene TRBJ2-1; 8 nucleotides match TRBD2. The germline CDR1 and CDR2 sequences are DFQATT and SNEGSKA (reference sequence). Trimming at V came to 0 bases and at J to 7 bases, leaving 8 bases not matched to a gene. The CDR3 runs 15 residues. CDR3 coding DNA: TGCAGTGCTAGAGACCCACGGGGGGGCGGGAATGAGCAGTTCTTC. Translated: CSARDPRGGGNEQFF.

This clonotype appeared many times. V and J are TRBV29-1 and TRBJ1-2; D unresolved. The V and J ends lost 7 bases and 3 bases respectively, with 18 bases between them. The germline gives CDR1 SQVTM, CDR2 ANQGSEA. The CDR3 spans 14 residues. The CDR3 sequence is CSAVDLGGYYGYTF. CDR3 DNA sequence: TGCAGCGCCGTAGACCTGGGAGGGTACTATGGCTACACCTTC.

J is TRBJ2-3 and V is TRBV5-1, with D unresolved. The V end was cut by 4 bases, the J end by 2 bases, with 17 bases between. CDR1 and CDR2 (germline): SGHRS, YFSETQ. CDR3 length: 16 residues. This CDR3 reads CASSPWVTSTTDTQYF. CDR3 bases: TGCGCCAGCAGCCCGTGGGTGACCTCCACCACAGATACGCAGTATTTT.

The chain recombines TRBV20-1 with TRBJ1-4; D is unclear. The CDR3 is made up of 14 amino acids. V was clipped by 7 bases and J by 1 base, with 13 bases between them. Per germline, CDR1 DFQATT and CDR2 SNEGSKA (reference sequence). The CDR3 DNA sequence: TGCAGTGTAGCAGACGTAAGAACTAATGAAAAACTGTTTTTT. As protein: CSVADVRTNEKLFF.

V and J are TRBV20-1 and TRBJ2-3; no clear D. The V and J ends lost 3 bases and 5 bases respectively, with 15 bases between them. This CDR3 region has 14 residues. Germline V gene lookup returns CDR1 DFQATT and CDR2 SNEGSKA (reference sequence). CDR3 nucleotides: TGCAGTGCTAGCTCCCCTAGAAGGCTAGATACGCAGTATTTT. This gives the protein CSASSPRRLDTQYF.

This clonotype was found many times. The rearrangement joins TRBV28 to TRBJ1-1; tentatively, D is TRBD1 (5 bases). The CDR3 loop spans 15 amino acids. Deletions cut 2 bases from V and 7 bases from J, with 17 bases between. Germline V gene data show CDR1 as MDHEN and CDR2 as SYDVKM. CDR3 sequence reads: CASSLKELGPGEAFF. The CDR3 DNA is TGTGCCAGCAGTTTAAAAGAATTGGGGCCGGGTGAAGCTTTCTTT.

The table lists this clonotype with many counts. The genes are TRBV28 and TRBJ2-3; D is uncertain. V lost 5 bases, J lost 4 bases, and 7 bases lay in between. CDR1 is MDHEN, CDR2 SYDVKM, per germline. This CDR3 region has 12 residues. In nucleotides, the CDR3 is TGTGCCAGCAGTCCCCGGGCAGATACGCAGTATTTT. It translates to CASSPRADTQYF.

This clonotype was seen repeatedly, ten times or more. The chain uses TRBV6-1 and TRBJ1-2, with 7 bases identical to TRBD1. The CDR3 sequence is 15 residues long. Germline CDR1 reads MNHNS; CDR2 reads SASEGT. Germline trimming cut 5 bases from V and 5 bases from J; bases unmatched to any gene: 11. The CDR3 region has the DNA TGTGCCAGCAGTCCAGACGCCGGGACAGTGTATGGCTACACCTTC. It yields the protein CASSPDAGTVYGYTF.

This clonotype showed up many times. V is TRBV6-1 and J is TRBJ2-5; 8 nucleotides agree with TRBD2. After removal of 6 bases from V and 2 bases from J, the junction contained 5 bases not matched to a gene. Germline CDR1 and CDR2: MNHNS and SASEGT. CDR3 length: 14 amino acids. The CDR3 here is CASSLIAGQETQYF. In DNA, the CDR3 is TGTGCCAGCAGCCTAATAGCGGGACAAGAGACCCAGTACTTC.

In its sample, this clonotype was seen many times. V is TRBV5-5 and J is TRBJ2-1; D uncertain. V gave up 6 bases and J gave up 5 bases, with 9 bases separating them. CDR1 is SGHKS, CDR2 YYEKEE, per germline (reference sequence). This CDR3 contains 12 residues. The CDR3 region is CASTLDDNEQFF. The CDR3 DNA follows: TGTGCCAGCACTCTGGACGACAATGAGCAGTTCTTC.

This clonotype came up many times. The rearrangement joins TRBV6-5 to TRBJ2-1; D call uncertain. Deletions cut 2 bases from V and 5 bases from J, with 7 bases between. The CDR3 sequence is 13 residues long. Germline values: CDR1 MNHEY, CDR2 SVGAGI. CDR3: CASSYVADNEQFF. Here the CDR3 DNA reads TGTGCCAGCAGTTACGTGGCTGACAATGAGCAGTTCTTC.

This clonotype was seen repeatedly, ten times or more. The gene calls are TRBV5-1 and TRBJ2-7, with TRBD2 identical over 8 bases. V shed 0 bases and J 7 bases; nucleotides not matched to a gene: 9. The CDR3 totals 15 residues. Germline V gene lookup returns CDR1 SGHRS and CDR2 YFSETQ. The CDR3 coding sequence is TGCGCCAGCAGCTTGGTTTTAGCGGGATCAAGAGAGCAGTACTTC. Residues: CASSLVLAGSREQYF.

This clonotype was seen ten or more times. This sequence joins TRBV11-2 and TRBJ1-1; unclear D gene. Trimming removed 1 base from V and 3 bases from J, with 9 bases in between. Germline V gene sequence: CDR1 SGHAT, CDR2 FQNNGV. The CDR3 has 14 residues. The CDR3 reads CASSLALLYTEAFF. In DNA form, the CDR3 reads TGTGCCAGCAGCTTAGCCCTCCTGTACACTGAAGCTTTCTTT.

This clonotype was observed at least ten times. The chain recombines TRBV12-3 or TRBV12-4 with TRBJ1-1; D remains unclear. Trimming removed 6 bases from V and 1 base from J, with 9 bases in between. CDR3 length equals 13 residues. CDR3: CASSNPGNTEAFF. The CDR3, as DNA: TGTGCCAGCAGCAATCCCGGGAACACTGAAGCTTTCTTT.

This clonotype was recorded many times. This rearrangement joins TRBV20-1 to TRBJ1-1, with TRBD1 matching over 9 bases. Germline assignment: CDR1 DFQATT and CDR2 SNEGSKA (reference sequence). The CDR3 runs 11 residues. V lost 5 bases to trimming and J lost 5 bases; unmatched junction nucleotides: 0. CDR3 sequence reads: CSAGQGTEAFF. The CDR3 nucleotides are TGCAGTGCTGGACAGGGGACTGAAGCTTTCTTT.

A word on this clonotype: A clone one base away is much larger, so this may be a read error. The J gene is TRBJ2-1, the V gene TRBV9, with a possible D match to TRBD2 (5 bases). V lost 0 bases, J lost 9 bases, and 22 bases lay in between. The V gene's germline CDR1 is SGDLS and CDR2 YYNGEE. This CDR3 is 17 amino acids long. This CDR3 is CASSVAEVGYSPGEQFF. The CDR3 nucleotides are TGTGCCAGCAGCGTAGCGGAGGTCGGATACTCTCCCGGTGAGCAGTTCTTC.

This clonotype was found a few times. The junction departs from the called germline gene at one end, perhaps through a read error. J is TRBJ2-1 and V is TRBV20-1; 7 positions agree with TRBD2. Germline lookup yields CDR1 DFQATT and CDR2 SNEGSKA (reference sequence). This CDR3 spans 17 amino acids. In DNA, the CDR3 is TGCTGTGCTAGAGCACTAGCGCAATCGTACTCCTACAATGAGCAGTTCTTC. It codes for CCARALAQSYSYNEQFF.

This chain links TRBV7-6 with TRBJ2-5; possible D gene TRBD1, 5 bases. Looked up from germline, CDR1 is SGHVS and CDR2 is FNYEAQ. The CDR3 spans 13 residues. The germline V and J ends were trimmed by 1 base and 5 bases, with 8 bases remaining between them. The CDR3 reads CASSLVRAETQYF. The DNA for the CDR3 is TGTGCCAGCAGCTTAGTCAGGGCGGAGACCCAGTACTTC.

This clonotype was observed many times. The chain couples TRBV5-1 to TRBJ2-1, with D uncertain. The V end lost 2 bases, the J end lost 9 bases, and 9 bases lay between the germline ends. Germline loops: CDR1 SGHRS, CDR2 YFSETQ. This CDR3 has 12 amino acids. CDR3 DNA sequence: TGCGCCAGCAGCTTTTCCCAGGCTGAGCAGTTCTTC. It is translated as CASSFSQAEQFF.

The gene calls are TRBV20-1 and TRBJ2-1; 9 bases line up with TRBD2. The germline CDR1 and CDR2 sequences are DFQATT and SNEGSKA (reference sequence). This CDR3 comprises 14 residues. V lost 5 bases and J lost 4; bases outside the gene matches: 6. CDR3 sequence: CSAYGLAIYNEQFF. The CDR3, as DNA: TGCAGTGCTTACGGACTAGCGATATACAATGAGCAGTTCTTC.